The 28 T cell receptor beta chains reported below all come from one sample, sequenced in a study of blood T cell repertoires in COVID-19. Measured with immunoSEQ multiplex PCR; TCRdb has only the in-frame clones, and not every one. The table includes a few hundred thousand clones, approximately 88% detected once. The sequenced sample consisted of PBMCs or T cells enriched from blood (not recorded which). Source of these receptors: a woman aged 40 to 50 who had been exposed to COVID-19.

This clone was picked up one time. This chain connects TRBV30 to TRBJ1-1; no clear D. The CDR3 totals 13 residues. Germline CDR1 GTSNPN, CDR2 SVGIG (reference sequence). V lost 3 bases to trimming and J lost 4 bases, with 12 bases between them. The CDR3: CAWSPVAGTEAFF. The CDR3, as DNA: TGTGCCTGGAGCCCGGTTGCGGGCACTGAAGCTTTCTTT.

This clone was seen once. Other DNA sequences in this sample translate to the same CDR3. V and J are TRBV20-1 and TRBJ1-6; tentative D call: TRBD1 (5 bases). Per the germline V gene, CDR1 is DFQATT and CDR2 is SNEGSKA (reference sequence). CDR3 length: 11 amino acids. V lost 5 bases to trimming and J lost 9 bases, with 8 bases between them. CDR3 in amino acids: CSASGGSPLHF. CDR3 in DNA: TGCAGTGCTTCCGGGGGTTCACCCCTCCACTTT.

The chain couples TRBV9 to TRBJ2-3; possible D gene TRBD1, 5 bases. Trimming cost V 0 bases and J 4 bases, with 9 bases left between them. Germline lookup yields CDR1 SGDLS and CDR2 YYNGEE. This CDR3 contains 14 residues. The CDR3 loop reads CASSVEAGPDTQYF. The CDR3 bases are TGTGCCAGCAGCGTAGAGGCAGGGCCAGATACGCAGTATTTT.

V usage is TRBV25-1 and J usage is TRBJ1-4, with D maybe TRBD1 (6 bases). This CDR3 has 12 residues. Trimming took off 11 bases at V and 4 bases at J, with 11 bases between the two ends. CDR1 is MGHDK, CDR2 SYGVNS, per germline. CDR3 loop: CASGQINEKLFF. The CDR3 DNA reads as TGTGCCTCAGGACAGATTAATGAAAAACTGTTTTTT. Supplemented by reference TRBV25-1 and TRBJ1-4, the full variable domain reads EADIYQTPRYLVIGTGKKITLECSQTMGHDKMYWYQQDPGMELHLIHYSYGVNSTEKGDLSSESTVSRIRTEHFPLTLESARPSHTSQYLCASGQINEKLFFGSGTQLSVL.

V is TRBV7-8 and J is TRBJ2-7; D might be TRBD1 (6 bases). The V end lost 1 base, the J end lost 6 bases, and 10 bases lay between the germline ends. CDR3 size: 13 residues. Germline CDR1 is SGHVS and CDR2 is FQNEAQ. The CDR3: CASSLVTGSEQYV. DNA of the CDR3: TGTGCCAGCAGCTTAGTGACAGGCTCCGAGCAGTACGTC.

The chain combines TRBV4-3 with TRBJ2-7; D ambiguous. The length of the CDR3 is 15 residues. The V end was cut by 0 bases, the J end by 3 bases, with 12 bases between. Germline CDR1 LGHNA, CDR2 YSLEER. The CDR3 nucleotides are TGCGCCAGCAGCCAAGATTGGCGGCAGTACTACGAGCAGTACTTC. This gives the protein CASSQDWRQYYEQYF.

The chain employs TRBV7-8 and TRBJ1-5; the D gene is possibly TRBD1 (6 bases). This CDR3 has 12 residues. Trimming pared 8 bases from V and 7 bases from J, leaving 12 bases between. Per the germline V gene, CDR1 is SGHVS and CDR2 is FQNEAQ. The CDR3 protein is CASGTRGQPQHF. The CDR3 DNA reads as TGTGCCAGCGGTACCAGGGGCCAGCCCCAGCATTTT.

The gene calls are TRBV9 and TRBJ1-2; a weak D match, TRBD1 (5 bases). Germline CDR1 SGDLS, CDR2 YYNGEE. Trimming took 4 bases from V and 6 from J, leaving 13 bases between them. This CDR3 is built from 13 residues. CDR3 amino acids: CASSPALGHGYTF. CDR3 coding DNA: TGTGCCAGCAGCCCAGCGTTGGGGCATGGCTACACCTTC.

The J gene is TRBJ1-2, the V gene TRBV4-3; a weak D match, TRBD1 (5 bases). Germline values: CDR1 LGHNA, CDR2 YSLEER. V lost 0 bases to trimming and J lost 8 bases, with 13 bases between them. This CDR3 spans 14 amino acids. This chain's CDR3 is CASSQDRGGAGYTF. The CDR3 DNA is TGCGCCAGCAGCCAAGATCGGGGGGGAGCGGGCTACACCTTC.

The chain joins TRBV25-1 to TRBJ1-4; D remains unclear. The CDR3 sequence is 15 residues long. Germline CDR1 MGHDK, CDR2 SYGVNS. Trimming pared 0 bases from V and 3 bases from J, leaving 8 bases between. The CDR3 is CASSEYRLANEKLFF. The CDR3 coding sequence is TGTGCCAGCAGTGAATATCGGTTAGCTAATGAAAAACTGTTTTTT.

The V and J genes are TRBV6-5 and TRBJ1-5; D unresolved. From germline, CDR1 is MNHEY and CDR2 SVGAGI. V lost 4 bases, J lost 1 base, and 8 bases lay in between. This CDR3 has 14 amino acids. CDR3 bases: TGTGCCAGCAGTTTACAGCCCAGCAATCAGCCCCAGCATTTT. Its protein is CASSLQPSNQPQHF.

This rearrangement joins TRBV28 to TRBJ2-7, with D tentatively TRBD2 (6 bases). The germline gives CDR1 MDHEN, CDR2 SYDVKM. V shed 8 bases and J shed 0 bases, with 14 bases lying between them. The CDR3 spans 14 residues. The CDR3 sequence: CASRGDFISYEQYF. CDR3 nucleotides: TGTGCCAGCCGCGGGGACTTCATCTCCTACGAGCAGTACTTC.

The genes are TRBV9 and TRBJ1-2, with D unresolved. This CDR3 has 11 residues. Trimming pared 1 base from V and 13 bases from J, leaving 11 bases between. Germline assignment: CDR1 SGDLS and CDR2 YYNGEE. The CDR3 sequence is CASSVITVFTF. The CDR3 DNA reads TGTGCCAGCAGCGTAATAACGGTCTTCACCTTC.

This chain connects TRBV9 to TRBJ2-7; 7 positions match TRBD1. Germline CDR1 reads SGDLS; CDR2 reads YYNGEE. This CDR3 is built from 16 residues. After removal of 1 base from V and 3 bases from J, the junction contained 10 bases not matched to a gene. Here the CDR3 DNA reads TGTGCCAGCAGCGTAAGTATCGGGGACAGAGACTACGAGCAGTACTTC. This gives the protein CASSVSIGDRDYEQYF.

The rearrangement links TRBV9 to TRBJ1-4, with unresolved D. The CDR3 sequence is 15 residues long. Germline CDR1 SGDLS, CDR2 YYNGEE. Trimming cost V 3 bases and J 2 bases, with 11 bases left between them. The CDR3 DNA is TGTGCCAGCAGCGCTGAGGGTACGACTAATGAAAAACTGTTTTTT. The encoded protein is CASSAEGTTNEKLFF. The whole variable domain, remainder taken from reference TRBV9 and TRBJ1-4, is DSGVTQTPKHLITATGQRVTLRCSPRSGDLSVYWYQQSLDQGLQFLIQYYNGEERAKGNILERFSAQQFPDLHSELNLSSLELGDSALYFCASSAEGTTNEKLFFGSGTQLSVL.

The sample holds a few counts of this clone. This chain uses TRBV4-2 with TRBJ2-7; possibly TRBD1 for D (5 bases). The ends were cut back, 1 base at V and 3 bases at J, with 7 bases in the middle. The CDR3 sequence is 13 residues long. The germline V gene encodes CDR1 LGHNA and CDR2 YNFKEQ. The CDR3 coding sequence is TGTGCCAGCAGCCAAGTAGACAGCTACGAGCAGTACTTC. Translation: CASSQVDSYEQYF.

This clone was counted once. The genes are TRBV12-3 or TRBV12-4 and TRBJ2-1, with D possibly TRBD2 on 6 matching bases. The CDR3 loop spans 13 amino acids. Trimming cost V 6 bases and J 7 bases, with 13 bases left between them. The CDR3 reads CASSRVAGNEQFF. The CDR3 nucleotides are TGTGCCAGCAGCCGGGTCGCGGGAAATGAGCAGTTCTTC.

V and J are TRBV6-5 and TRBJ1-2, with TRBD1 matching 7 bases. The CDR3 is 13 amino acids. Germline V gene sequence: CDR1 MNHEY, CDR2 SVGAGI. J lost 3 bases, V lost 5 bases, and 3 bases had no gene match. CDR3 DNA: TGTGCCAGCAGTCTAACAGGGGACTATGGCTACACCTTC. Translating it yields CASSLTGDYGYTF.

This clone was seen once. This chain uses TRBV18 with TRBJ2-7; tentative D call: TRBD1 (6 bases). Trimming shortened V by 3 bases and J by 1 base, and 13 bases separated the two germline ends. Germline assignment: CDR1 KGHSH and CDR2 LQKENI. The CDR3 is 15 amino acids. The CDR3 nucleotides are TGTGCCAGCTCACCGCGCAGGGGTCCGTCCTACGAGCAGTACGTC. This translates into CASSPRRGPSYEQYV.

The chain couples TRBV7-9 to TRBJ2-1; D is possibly TRBD2 (7 bases). Germline CDR1 is SEHNR and CDR2 is FQNEAQ (reference sequence). V gave up 1 base and J gave up 8 bases, with 15 bases separating them. The length of the CDR3 is 15 residues. Here the CDR3 DNA reads TGTGCCAGCAGCTTAGAGGGGGGGCGCATGCATGAGCAGTTCTTC. Protein: CASSLEGGRMHEQFF.

This chain joins TRBV7-7 and TRBJ2-7; 7 positions match TRBD2. Germline V gene sequence: CDR1 SSHAT, CDR2 FNYEAQ (reference sequence). The CDR3 totals 15 residues. V lost 0 bases, J lost 0 bases, and 2 bases stayed unmatched. The CDR3 sequence: CASSLAAGSSYEQYF. As DNA, the CDR3 is TGTGCCAGCAGCTTAGCAGCGGGGAGCTCCTACGAGCAGTACTTC.

In this sample, this clone turned up once. The J gene is TRBJ2-7, the V gene TRBV5-1; 12 nucleotides match TRBD2. Germline V gives CDR1 SGHRS, CDR2 YFSETQ. CDR3 length: 17 amino acids. Trimming took 4 bases from V and 2 from J; bases not matched to a gene: 10. Written as DNA, the CDR3 is TGCGCCAGCAGCGGAAGGTCACTAGCGGGGGGAACCTACGAGCAGTACTTC. Protein product: CASSGRSLAGGTYEQYF. The entire variable domain, with the rest obtained from reference TRBV5-1 and TRBJ2-7, is as follows: KAGVTQTPRYLIKTRGQQVTLSCSPISGHRSVSWYQQTPGQGLQFLFEYFSETQRNKGNFPGRFSGRQFSNSRSEMNVSTLELGDSALYLCASSGRSLAGGTYEQYFGPGTRLTVT.

The chain is built from TRBV19 and TRBJ1-4; 7 bases are shared with TRBD1. Per the germline V gene, CDR1 is LNHDA and CDR2 is SQIVND (reference sequence). The CDR3 loop spans 15 amino acids. The V gene end was trimmed by 7 bases and the J gene end by 8 bases; junction bases not matched to a gene: 13. The CDR3 DNA sequence: TGTGCCAGTACCACCCCGATCGGGACAGACGAAAAACTGTTTTTT. It is translated as CASTTPIGTDEKLFF.

J is TRBJ1-2 and V is TRBV4-3; D uncertain. V lost 3 bases and J 5 bases, leaving 16 bases between the germline ends. The CDR3 consists of 15 residues. Germline CDR1 LGHNA, CDR2 YSLEER. The CDR3 region is CASSQTYESRYGYTF. As DNA, the CDR3 is TGCGCCAGCAGCCAGACATACGAGTCCAGGTATGGCTACACCTTC.

V is TRBV7-6 and J is TRBJ2-5; TRBD2 is a possible D gene (6 bases). CDR1 and CDR2 from the germline V gene are SGHVS and FNYEAQ. CDR3 length equals 15 residues. The V gene lost 5 bases and the J gene lost 5 bases, with 18 bases spanning the gap. CDR3 coding DNA: TGTGCCAGCAGCACGCGGGGCAGGGCTGTGGAGACCCAGTACTTC. Protein product: CASSTRGRAVETQYF.

The J gene is TRBJ2-7, the V gene TRBV7-9; 7 bases map to TRBD1. The CDR3 contains 16 residues. Germline trimming cut 5 bases from V and 6 bases from J; bases unmatched to any gene: 16. Germline loops: CDR1 SEHNR, CDR2 FQNEAQ (reference sequence). The CDR3 sequence: CASSQFRDSGLPEQYF. CDR3 nucleotides: TGTGCCAGCAGCCAATTTCGGGACAGCGGACTCCCCGAGCAGTACTTC. The entire variable domain, with the rest obtained from reference TRBV7-9 and TRBJ2-7, is as follows: DTGVSQNPRHKITKRGQNVTFRCDPISEHNRLYWYRQTLGQGPEFLTYFQNEAQLEKSRLLSDRFSAERPKGSFSTLEIQRTEQGDSAMYLCASSQFRDSGLPEQYFGPGTRLTVT.

V usage is TRBV30 and J usage is TRBJ1-3, with no clear D. This CDR3 spans 11 amino acids. Trimming removed 2 bases at V and 3 bases at J, with 2 bases between. The V gene's germline CDR1 is GTSNPN and CDR2 SVGIG (reference sequence). The CDR3 sequence: CAWSHGNTIYF. The DNA for the CDR3 is TGTGCCTGGAGTCATGGAAACACCATATATTTT.

This clone appeared once. CDR3 amino acids: CASSPQPVRGLAGGNEQFF. The CDR3 DNA follows: TGTGCCAGCAGCCCCCAGCCAGTGAGGGGACTAGCGGGGGGGAATGAGCAGTTCTTC. The chain is built from TRBV9 and TRBJ2-1, with 16 bases aligning to TRBD2. Losses at the gene ends were 4 bases for V and 7 bases for J; bases not matched to a gene: 14. This CDR3 spans 19 amino acids. Per germline, CDR1 SGDLS and CDR2 YYNGEE.